This TCR beta chain was found in a study of CD8+ T cells in alopecia areata (dated by TCRdb to the late 2010s). The study in broad terms: The treated patients took part in an open-label pilot trial in which moderate-to-severe alopecia areata was treated with oral tofacitinib at 5 to 10 mg twice daily. Amplification of TCRbeta CDR3 regions was done by immunoSEQ multiplex PCR using 35 Vbeta forward primers and 13 Jbeta reverse primers. RNA was obtained with the PAXgene miRNA kit for fixed scalp, the miRNeasy kit for PBMCs, and the RNeasy kit for mouse skin. For the treated patients, the SALT score, which quantifies what percentage of scalp surface area is affected, served as the measure of disease severity. In humans, TCRbeta sequencing was performed on scalp tissue and on sorted CD4+ and CD8+ peripheral blood T cells from healthy controls and from patients with patchy or totalis/universalis alopecia areata. The study used high-throughput TCRbeta sequencing to examine T cell clonal expansion in alopecia areata, in both the C3H/HeJ mouse model and human patients. Patients stayed on tofacitinib for 6 to 18 months and then had 6 months of follow-up off drug so that delayed response and recurrence could be assessed. Tofacitinib-treated patients had biopsies at baseline and at 4 and 24 weeks of treatment, with a later scalp biopsy in several patients. Scalp clonality was compared among normal scalp (n=4), patchy alopecia areata scalp (n=8), and alopecia totalis/universalis scalp (n=8). The study at large found these results: Lesional scalp, especially in alopecia totalis/universalis, showed higher clonality and more expanded CD8+ clones than normal scalp, suggesting antigenic drive. Many expanded lesional clones were found to persist in scalp and blood during tofacitinib treatment, and relapse after treatment cessation may be partly explained by this persistence. Shared TCR sequences between patients were less evident than in mice, which may be partly attributable to HLA diversity in the patient population. Scalp clonality and the number of expanded CD8+ clones among the top 100 scalp clones were significantly decreased by tofacitinib. Scalp TCR repertoire analysis is complicated because resident alphabeta T cells in normal human skin are also sequenced, whereas mouse skin is dominated by gammadelta T cells. Because the treated cohort was small and had just a single nonresponder, larger studies are needed to establish links between baseline CD8+ expansion and response.

Library method: the immunoSEQ multiplex PCR assay. For TCR sequencing, RNA was extracted from every sample and reverse transcribed into cDNA to serve as template. First-strand cDNA was synthesized with SuperScript III using a 2:1 mix of oligo-dT and random hexamers. Amplification bias was assessed with a synthetic immune receptor repertoire, and residual bias was removed computationally. The study's processing was this. Raw reads were preprocessed to remove errors, and CDR3 was defined according to IMGT conventions as the region from the conserved cysteine to phenylalanine. Clonality was calculated as 1 minus Shannon entropy normalized by log2 of the number of productive unique TCRs. Whether scalp clones were CD4 or CD8 was inferred by matching scalp TCRbeta sequences against CD4 and CD8 repertoires sorted from blood. The table was pulled from immuneACCESS by TCRdb, which kept in-frame rearrangements only. Such tables lose some clones; where checked, under half of the loss comes from unresolved V genes, and the rest has no known cause. The V and J calls and clone size are taken from that table; D and trimming were inferred from the DNA. The sample includes 75,000 to 100,000 clones, with just over 70% observed a single time. Clones ranked in the top ten supply roughly 17% of the sample.

This clone turned up a few times. Its antigen is not yet known. Base qualities are not at hand, and no much larger clone is one base apart. The CDR3 sequence holds 15 residues, the cysteine and phenylalanine included. The DNA shown is the 45-base CDR3, in frame from base 1. The germline V gene supplies CDR1 SGHAT and CDR2 FQNNGV. V is reduced by 5 bases and J by 0 bases, leaving a spacing of 14 bases between them. Interpreted using the paper, the treatment or condition label stands for: oral pan-JAK inhibitor, 5-10 mg twice daily. From alopecia areata patients, peripheral blood was collected along with lesional scalp punch biopsies. PBMCs were isolated by density centrifugation and stained for CD3, CD4 and CD8, and CD4+ and CD8+ T cells were sorted on a FACSAria.

This receptor was obtained from a human donor with alopecia areata. This material consisted of CD8+ T cells sorted from blood, taken at week 44, from a patient treated with tofacitinib. This receptor chain uses TRBV11-2 and TRBJ2-7; a tentative D call is TRBD1 (5 bases match). The CDR3 region reads CASSQNQGRSYEQYF. Read as DNA, the sequence is TGTGCCAGCAGCCAAAACCAGGGTCGCTCCTACGAGCAGTACTTC. The full variable domain, completed from the reference TRBV11-2 and TRBJ2-7 proteins outside the CDR3, reads EAGVAQSPRYKIIEKRQSVAFWCNPISGHATLYWYQQILGQGPKLLIQFQNNGVVDDSQLPKDRFSAERLKGVDSTLKIQPAKLEDSAVYLCASSQNQGRSYEQYFGPGTRLTVT.